This entry lists 25 T cell receptor beta chains sequenced from one sample in a study of CD8 T cells in ankylosing spondylitis. MiXCR was run by TCRdb on the 5' RACE reads, yielding one entry per CDR3 protein. The data hold some 200,000 distinct CDR3 sequences, with about 18% observed a single time. Sequenced input: blood, either unsorted or a sorted T cell fraction (not recorded which). The receptors stem from a male donor aged 10 to 30 with ankylosing spondylitis or in good health (not recorded which).

This clonotype has a handful of counts. V and J are TRBV29-1 and TRBJ2-1, with a weak D call TRBD2 (5 bases). The V end lost 6 bases, the J end lost 7 bases, and 13 bases lay between the germline ends. CDR3 length: 12 residues. Germline V gene data show CDR1 as SQVTM and CDR2 as ANQGSEA. The CDR3 DNA sequence: TGCAGCGTACTAGGAGCAGGAAATGAGCAGTTCTTC. Translated, it gives CSVLGAGNEQFF.

In this sample, this clonotype turned up many times. The germline gene is not matched at one end of the junction; a read error may be the cause. The chain uses TRBV7-6 and TRBJ1-1, with TRBD1 identical over 10 bases. This CDR3 is 14 amino acids long. Germline-derived CDR1 and CDR2 are SGHVS and FNYEAQ. The CDR3 region has the DNA TGCGCCAGCAGCTTGGGGACAGGGGACACTGAAGCTTTCTTT. Translation: CASSLGTGDTEAFF.

This clonotype was recorded at least ten times. The CDR3 loop is CSAREGQRVVQETQYF. CDR3 bases: TGCAGTGCTAGAGAAGGACAGAGGGTCGTCCAAGAGACCCAGTACTTC. The genes are TRBV20-1 and TRBJ2-5; the D gene is possibly TRBD1 (6 bases). Germline V lookup: CDR1 DFQATT, CDR2 SNEGSKA (reference sequence). CDR3 size: 16 residues. V lost 0 bases to trimming and J lost 1 base, with 15 bases between them.

In this sample, this clonotype turned up many times. The J gene is TRBJ2-3, the V gene TRBV5-1, with D possibly being TRBD1 or TRBD2 (5 bases each). Germline CDR1 reads SGHRS; CDR2 reads YFSETQ. The CDR3 is made up of 14 amino acids. Trimming shortened V by 3 bases and J by 6 bases, and 14 bases separated the two germline ends. In DNA form, the CDR3 reads TGCGCCAGCAGCTGGGTTCCGGGGCGCGATACGCAGTATTTT. Translation: CASSWVPGRDTQYF.

The table lists this clonotype with many counts. The chain is built from TRBV7-2 and TRBJ2-4; D might be TRBD2 (6 bases). The CDR3 has 16 amino acids. CDR1 and CDR2 from the germline V gene are SGHTA and FQGNSA. The V and J ends lost 3 bases and 2 bases respectively, with 14 bases between them. The CDR3 nucleotides read TGTGCCAGCAGCTTTCCCCGGGGAGGTTCCAAAAACATTCAGTACTTC. Translation: CASSFPRGGSKNIQYF. The full variable domain, completed using reference TRBV7-2 and TRBJ2-4, is GAGVSQSPSNKVTEKGKDVELRCDPISGHTALYWYRQSLGQGLEFLIYFQGNSAPDKSGLPSDRFSAERTGGSVSTLTIQRTQQEDSAVYLCASSFPRGGSKNIQYFGAGTRLSVL.

This clonotype was detected ten times or more. This chain links TRBV4-2 with TRBJ2-5, with D tentatively TRBD2 (6 bases). V dropped 1 base and J dropped 4 bases, with 7 bases sitting between them. Germline V gene sequence: CDR1 LGHNA, CDR2 YNFKEQ. The CDR3 is 13 amino acids. The CDR3 nucleotides read TGTGCCAGCAGCCAAGGACTAGGAGAGACCCAGTACTTC. Residues: CASSQGLGETQYF.

This clonotype came up once. V usage is TRBV29-1 and J usage is TRBJ2-2; 8 positions agree with TRBD2. V shed 7 bases and J 5 bases; nucleotides not matched to a gene: 9. The germline V gene has CDR1 SQVTM and CDR2 ANQGSEA. The CDR3 contains 14 residues. The CDR3 coding sequence is TGCAGCGCCCAAGGACTAGCTGATACCGGGGAGCTGTTTTTT. Amino acids: CSAQGLADTGELFF.

There are many counts of this clonotype. The chain links TRBV5-1 to TRBJ2-7, with D unresolved. The germline V and J ends were trimmed by 0 bases and 3 bases, with 7 bases remaining between them. This CDR3 contains 13 residues. Germline V gene data show CDR1 as SGHRS and CDR2 as YFSETQ. The DNA for the CDR3 is TGCGCCAGCAGCTTGGGGTGGGACTACGAGCAGTACGTC. It is translated as CASSLGWDYEQYV.

In this sample, this clonotype turned up many times. The gene calls are TRBV9 and TRBJ1-4; D remains unclear. The CDR3 has 14 amino acids. The germline V gene has CDR1 SGDLS and CDR2 YYNGEE. V was trimmed by 4 bases and J by 0 bases, leaving 7 bases between them. The CDR3 reads CASSRTSTNEKLFF. In nucleotides, the CDR3 is TGTGCCAGCAGCCGGACGTCAACTAATGAAAAACTGTTTTTT.

In this sample, this clonotype turned up many times. The rearrangement links TRBV12-3 or TRBV12-4 to TRBJ2-7; tentatively, D is TRBD2 (7 bases). V was clipped by 3 bases and J by 4 bases, with 13 bases between them. CDR3 length equals 14 residues. The CDR3 bases are TGTGCCAGCAGTTTGACGGGGGGCCGGTACGAGCAGTACTTC. This codes for CASSLTGGRYEQYF.

This clonotype was observed many times. The chain has TRBV29-1 and TRBJ2-1, with TRBD2 identical over 12 bases. The CDR3 is 18 residues long. V gave up 4 bases and J gave up 4 bases; unmatched junction bases: 14. Looked up from germline, CDR1 is SQVTM and CDR2 is ANQGSEA. The CDR3 nucleotides are TGCAGCGTTGGTACCCAGATTACCGGGACTAGCGGGTACAATGAGCAGTTCTTC. It yields the protein CSVGTQITGTSGYNEQFF.

This clonotype was seen repeatedly, ten times or more. The chain recombines TRBV20-1 with TRBJ2-1; D ambiguous. The V gene lost 3 bases and the J gene lost 4 bases, with 4 bases spanning the gap. The germline V gene encodes CDR1 DFQATT and CDR2 SNEGSKA (reference sequence). The CDR3 runs 11 residues. The CDR3 sequence: CSARTYNEQFF. CDR3 bases: TGCAGTGCTAGGACTTACAATGAGCAGTTCTTC.

This clonotype has a count of ten or more. The chain combines TRBV12-3 or TRBV12-4 with TRBJ2-1; 7 positions agree with TRBD2. CDR3 length: 12 residues. J gave up 9 bases and V 8 bases, and 7 bases lay outside the gene matches. The CDR3 region is CASGRERGEQFF. The CDR3 DNA sequence: TGTGCCAGCGGGAGGGAGAGGGGTGAGCAGTTCTTC.

This clonotype was recorded at least ten times. The rearrangement uses TRBV12-3 or TRBV12-4 and TRBJ1-6; D gene ambiguous. V lost 2 bases to trimming and J lost 7 bases, with 6 bases between them. The CDR3 has 13 residues. CDR3 region: CASSLQTNSPLHF. The CDR3 DNA sequence: TGTGCCAGCAGTTTACAGACGAATTCACCCCTCCACTTT.

This clonotype was recorded at least ten times. V is TRBV29-1 and J is TRBJ2-2; D is unresolved. The CDR3 has 12 amino acids. V was clipped by 6 bases and J by 3 bases, with 8 bases between them. The germline V gene has CDR1 SQVTM and CDR2 ANQGSEA. The CDR3, as DNA: TGCAGCGTGCCCCGGGACACCGGGGAGCTGTTTTTT. Amino acids: CSVPRDTGELFF.

The chain has TRBV19 and TRBJ2-7, with 12 bases lining up with TRBD1. The CDR3 consists of 14 residues. Germline V lookup: CDR1 LNHDA, CDR2 SQIVND (reference sequence). V lost 3 bases and J lost 6; bases outside the gene matches: 3. CDR3 region: CASSMGQGAREQYV. In nucleotides, the CDR3 is TGTGCCAGTAGTATGGGACAGGGGGCTCGCGAGCAGTACGTC.

This rearrangement joins TRBV7-2 to TRBJ2-1, with unresolved D. Germline V lookup: CDR1 SGHTA, CDR2 FQGNSA. Trimming stripped 3 bases from V and 6 bases from J, with 9 bases between. The CDR3 has 13 amino acids. For the CDR3, the DNA is TGTGCCAGCAGCTTGGACGCGTTCAATGAGCAGTTCTTC. Translating gives CASSLDAFNEQFF.

The table lists this clonotype with many counts. The genes are TRBV30 and TRBJ2-2; D possibly corresponds to TRBD2 (5 bases). The CDR3 extends over 14 amino acids. The V gene's germline CDR1 is GTSNPN and CDR2 SVGIG (reference sequence). Trimming pared 0 bases from V and 5 bases from J, leaving 10 bases between. The CDR3 protein is CAWSVESGTGELFF. The CDR3 nucleotides read TGTGCCTGGAGTGTAGAATCGGGGACCGGGGAGCTGTTTTTT.

This clonotype has a handful of counts. The rearrangement uses TRBV29-1 and TRBJ2-3; a possible D gene is TRBD1 (6 bases). The germline V gene encodes CDR1 SQVTM and CDR2 ANQGSEA. The ends were cut back, 7 bases at V and 1 base at J, with 12 bases in the middle. CDR3 size: 13 residues. The CDR3 protein is CSGGWGRTDTQYF. The CDR3 bases are TGCAGCGGGGGTTGGGGGCGCACAGATACGCAGTATTTT.

V is TRBV7-2 and J is TRBJ2-7, with 9 bases lining up with TRBD1. The V gene end was trimmed by 6 bases and the J gene end by 5 bases; junction bases not matched to a gene: 5. This CDR3 spans 13 amino acids. CDR1 is SGHTA and CDR2 is FQGNSA in the germline V gene. The CDR3 DNA is TGTGCCAGCAGGAAACAGGGGGCTCACGAGCAGTACTTC. Its translation: CASRKQGAHEQYF.

This clonotype came up a few times. This may arise from a read error, as a much more abundant clone is one base away. This chain joins TRBV7-8 and TRBJ2-3; D is unclear. The CDR3 contains 12 residues. Germline values: CDR1 SGHVS, CDR2 FQNEAQ. Trimming took 8 bases from V and 4 from J, leaving 10 bases between them. In nucleotides, the CDR3 is TGTGCCAGCTTGGCTCGGTCAGATACGCAGTATTTT. As protein: CASLARSDTQYF.

In this sample, this clonotype turned up many times. The CDR3 sequence: CASSPNRAAEAFF. The CDR3 DNA reads as TGTGCCAGCAGTCCGAACAGGGCGGCTGAAGCTTTCTTT. The chain is built from TRBV12-3 or TRBV12-4 and TRBJ1-1; D might be TRBD1 (6 bases). The CDR3 is 13 residues long. V lost 5 bases, J lost 6 bases, and 13 bases lay in between.

The sample holds many counts of this clonotype. This chain uses TRBV15 with TRBJ2-2; no definite D call. The germline gives CDR1 LNHNV, CDR2 YYDKDF (reference sequence). The CDR3 consists of 12 residues. The germline V and J ends were trimmed by 2 bases and 6 bases, with 4 bases remaining between them. The CDR3 reads CATSRLPGELFF. The CDR3 bases are TGTGCCACCAGCAGATTACCCGGGGAGCTGTTTTTT.

This clonotype has a handful of counts. The chain couples TRBV4-1 to TRBJ1-1; 8 nucleotides line up with TRBD1. CDR3 size: 15 residues. CDR1 is MGHRA and CDR2 is YSYEKL in the germline V gene. V lost 1 base to trimming and J lost 5 bases; unmatched junction nucleotides: 6. The DNA for the CDR3 is TGCGCCAGCAGCCAAGGCAGGGGGCTAGGGACTGAAGCTTTCTTT. This translates into CASSQGRGLGTEAFF.

In this sample, this clonotype turned up many times. Its ends do not fully match the called genes, so a read error is possible. The chain combines TRBV6-5 with TRBJ2-5; D unresolved. From germline, CDR1 is MNHEY and CDR2 SVGAGI. The CDR3 sequence is 12 residues long. The CDR3 DNA reads as TGTGCCGGCAGTTACTCGCTGGAGACCCAGTACTTC. Its protein is CAGSYSLETQYF.